This is a list of T cell receptor beta chains from one sample in a study of TIL therapy for anti-PD-1-resistant metastatic lung cancer. Here immunoSEQ multiplex PCR was the method, and the copy in TCRdb shows in-frame clones only, minus some. Altogether roughly 20,000 clones are present, roughly 85% being singletons, with the ten largest covering 7% to 9%. The starting material was blood, obtained at baseline. These receptor sequences come from a person aged 25-80 years with non-small cell lung cancer. Each CDR3 is given with its conserved first and last residue. The order of the fields is J gene, CDR3 length, D gene, clone size, V gene, CDR3 DNA, CDR3 protein. A D gene is named only where the DNA matches it firmly. Expanded clones get a size class; other rows say once, few or many, or leave the size out.

TRBJ2-3 16 TRBD2 . TRBV7-3 TGTGCCAGCAGCGCGACTAGCGGGGGGTCCACAGATACGCAGTATTTT CASSATSGGSTDTQYF
TRBJ2-2 17 TRBD2 . TRBV4-2 TGTGCCAGCAGCCAAGGGACTAGCGGGGTGAACACCGGGGAGCTGTTTTTT CASSQGTSGVNTGELFF
TRBJ2-5 16 TRBD2 . TRBV5-1 TGCGCCAGCAGTCAAAGGAGCGGGGTACGGGGAGAGACCCAGTACTTC CASSQRSGVRGETQYF
TRBJ2-3 17 TRBD2 . TRBV7-9 TGTGCCAGCAGCCCCAGCAGCGGGAGGACCCGCACAGATACGCAGTATTTT CASSPSSGRTRTDTQYF
TRBJ2-7 11 . medium-sized TRBV19 TGTGCCAGTGGGGTCGGACTCGAGCAGTACTTC CASGVGLEQYF
TRBJ2-7 14 . . TRBV27 TGTGCCAGCAGCTACTGGGACACCCGGTACGAGCAGTACTTC CASSYWDTRYEQYF
TRBJ2-7 15 TRBD2 . TRBV3-1/TRBV3-2 TGTGCCAGCAGCCAAGGTCTCACTAGCGGCTACGAGCAGTACTTC CASSQGLTSGYEQYF
TRBJ1-2 12 . . TRBV29-1 TGCAGCGTGACTGAAGGGGGATCTGGCTACACCTTC CSVTEGGSGYTF
TRBJ1-4 14 . few TRBV3-1/TRBV3-2 TGTGCCAGCAGCCTGGGACAAACTAATGAAAAACTGTTTTTT CASSLGQTNEKLFF
TRBJ2-1 13 . . TRBV28 TGTGCCAGCAGTTTTAGCAGCCCCAATGAGCAGTTCTTC CASSFSSPNEQFF
TRBJ2-3 18 TRBD2 . TRBV3-1/TRBV3-2 TGTGCCAGCAGCCCGAGAGGTAGCGGGGGTTCAAAAACAGATACGCAGTATTTT CASSPRGSGGSKTDTQYF
TRBJ2-7 11 . . TRBV14 TGTGCCAGCAGCCCTGGTGTTGAGCAGTACTTC CASSPGVEQYF
TRBJ2-5 14 . once TRBV11-3 TGTGCCAGCAGCTCTCATGGACGCGTCGGGACCCAGTACTTC CASSSHGRVGTQYF
TRBJ2-5 14 . . TRBV19 TGTGCCAGTAGTCCCGGGTCGGGGAGGGAGACCCAGTACTTC CASSPGSGRETQYF
TRBJ2-1 15 TRBD2 . TRBV2 TGTGCCAGCAGCGAGGGACTAGCGGGATACAATGAGCAGTTCTTC CASSEGLAGYNEQFF
TRBJ2-3 16 TRBD2 . TRBV6-4 TGTGCCAGCAGTGACTCGGCTAGCGGGACCACAGATACGCAGTATTTT CASSDSASGTTDTQYF
TRBJ1-2 15 TRBD1 . TRBV19 TGTGCCAGTAGTCCTCCAGGACAGGCCTACTATGGCTACACCTTC CASSPPGQAYYGYTF
TRBJ2-1 15 . . TRBV19 TGTGCCAGTACCCGGGGAGGGGGCGCCTACAATGAGCAGTTCTTC CASTRGGGAYNEQFF
TRBJ2-1 15 TRBD2 . TRBV6-1 TGTGCCAGCAGTGAAGGGACTAGCGGGAGTTTTGAGCAGTTCTTC CASSEGTSGSFEQFF
TRBJ2-7 14 TRBD2 few TRBV4-2 TGTGCCAGCAGCCAAGATGCTAGCGGGTACGAGCAGTACTTC CASSQDASGYEQYF
TRBJ2-6 17 . . TRBV18 TGTGCCAGCTCACCATCAAAACTTATCTCTGGGGCCAACGTCCTGACTTTC CASSPSKLISGANVLTF
TRBJ2-7 14 . . TRBV5-6 TGTGCCAGCCTTGTGACCCCGGGGTCCTACGAGCAGTACTTC CASLVTPGSYEQYF
TRBJ1-1 14 . . TRBV6-6 TGTGCCAGCAGTTACGGCGGGGTAGGGACTGAAGCTTTCTTT CASSYGGVGTEAFF
TRBJ2-5 14 . . TRBV7-2 TGTGCCAGCAGCTTCGGGCTCCCGAGGCAGACCCAGTACTTC CASSFGLPRQTQYF
TRBJ1-2 14 TRBD1 . TRBV9 TGTGCCAGCCGCCGCCCCGGACAGGAATATGGCTACACCTTC CASRRPGQEYGYTF
TRBJ2-3 13 . . TRBV27 TGTGCCAGCAGTTTACGGGGAACAGATACGCAGTATTTT CASSLRGTDTQYF
TRBJ1-2 17 . . TRBV4-2 TGTGCCAGCAGCCAAGCCTACGAAGGCTGGGGAAACCGTGGCTACACCTTC CASSQAYEGWGNRGYTF
TRBJ2-7 14 TRBD2 . TRBV29-1 TGCAGCGCAGAGGGGAGGGGAGGGACTTACGAGCAGTACTTC CSAEGRGGTYEQYF
TRBJ2-1 16 TRBD2 . TRBV4-2 TGTGCCAGCAGCCAAGATTGGCAGCGGGAGGCCTCTGAGCAGTTCTTC CASSQDWQREASEQFF
TRBJ1-6 13 . once TRBV30 TGTGCGGGTGGAGGGGGAACGAGTTCACCCCTCCACTTT CAGGGGTSSPLHF
TRBJ2-4 15 . . TRBV30 TGTGCCTGGAGTGTAAGGGATTTAGCCAAAAACATTCAGTACTTC CAWSVRDLAKNIQYF
TRBJ2-5 15 . once TRBV20-1 TGCAGTGCTAGTCGGTGGCAGGGGAGGGAAGAGACCCAGTACTTC CSASRWQGREETQYF
TRBJ1-2 16 . . TRBV7-6 TGTGCCAGCAGCCTTGGGACACCCCGGAGCGTCGATGGCTACACCTTC CASSLGTPRSVDGYTF
TRBJ1-1 14 TRBD1 . TRBV5-1 TGCGCCAGCAGCTCACAGGGGGCGCGCACTGAAGCTTTCTTT CASSSQGARTEAFF
TRBJ2-1 17 . . TRBV18 TGTGCCAGCTCCCCGGGTAGGCTAGCGCAAACCTACAATGAGCAGTTCTTC CASSPGRLAQTYNEQFF
TRBJ2-3 15 TRBD2 . TRBV3-1/TRBV3-2 TGTGCCAGCAGCCAGGTGCTAGCGGACCCAGATACGCAGTATTTT CASSQVLADPDTQYF
TRBJ2-3 17 TRBD2 . TRBV5-4 TGTGCCAGCAGCCGAGGGGGCGGGGGGGCCCGCACAGATACGCAGTATTTT CASSRGGGGARTDTQYF
TRBJ1-2 14 . . TRBV28 TGTGCCAGCAGTTACCCCCGCAGGGACTATGGCTACACCTTC CASSYPRRDYGYTF
TRBJ1-6 15 TRBD1 once TRBV6-5 TGTGCCAGCAGTTTCACCGGGACAGGGTTCTCACCCCTCCACTTT CASSFTGTGFSPLHF
TRBJ1-1 10 . . TRBV30 TGTGCCTCCCAAGGGCAGGGTTCTTTCTTT CASQGQGSFF
TRBJ1-2 17 TRBD1 . TRBV5-1 TGCGCCAGCAGCTTGGCCGGACAGGGAAGAATCCCTAGTGGCTACACCTTC CASSLAGQGRIPSGYTF
TRBJ2-3 13 TRBD2 . TRBV29-1 TGCAGCGTTAGGACTAGCGGCGCAGATACGCAGTATTTT CSVRTSGADTQYF